The rows below give T cell receptor beta chains drawn from one sample of a study of technical replicates of blood from a few donors. The assay was immunoSEQ multiplex PCR, and TCRdb's table has in-frame clones only and misses some. The profile shows 55,000 to 75,000 clones, approximately 94% of them singletons. The sample was PBMCs. Every receptor here comes from a human donor in good health. Some clones in this sample may be carry-over from other donors' samples. CDR3s include the opening cysteine and the closing phenylalanine or tryptophan. A D gene is named only where the DNA matches it firmly. Clone size, where shown, is once, few, many, or a class for clones that have expanded.

D	V	J	size	CDR3	DNA
.	TRBV7-9	TRBJ1-3	.	CASSLDGRVSSGNTIYF	TGTGCCAGCAGCTTAGACGGCAGGGTGAGCTCTGGAAACACCATATATTTT
.	TRBV7-2	TRBJ2-1	.	CASSLELGPRGQFF	TGTGCCAGCAGCTTAGAGCTAGGGCCCAGGGGGCAGTTCTTC
TRBD2	TRBV7-6	TRBJ2-3	.	CASSLLGGGVSDTQYF	TGTGCCAGCAGCTTATTGGGCGGGGGGGTCTCAGATACGCAGTATTTT
.	TRBV6-5	TRBJ2-1	.	CASRHRDLNNEQFF	TGTGCCAGCAGACACCGGGACTTGAACAATGAGCAGTTCTTC
TRBD2	TRBV11-3	TRBJ2-4	.	CASSPGLAGGETLAKNIQYF	TGTGCCAGCAGCCCGGGACTAGCGGGAGGGGAAACTCTAGCCAAAAACATTCAGTACTTC
TRBD2	TRBV10-1	TRBJ2-7	.	CASSHGLAGDLSYEQYF	TGCGCCAGCAGCCACGGACTAGCGGGGGACCTCTCCTACGAGCAGTACTTC
TRBD2	TRBV10-2	TRBJ2-2	.	CAIGTSGRETGELFF	TGCGCCATAGGGACTAGCGGGAGAGAAACCGGGGAGCTGTTTTTT
.	TRBV5-6	TRBJ1-2	.	CASSYDRSYGYTF	TGTGCCAGCAGCTACGACAGGTCCTATGGCTACACCTTC
.	TRBV30	TRBJ1-5	.	CAWSGPTGLSNQPQHF	TGTGCCTGGTCTGGACCTACAGGGCTTAGCAATCAGCCCCAGCATTTT
.	TRBV9	TRBJ1-2	.	CASSAPDRQAYGYTF	TGTGCCAGCAGCGCCCCAGACCGACAGGCCTATGGCTACACCTTC
.	TRBV2	TRBJ2-7	.	CASSEANYEQYF	TGTGCCAGCAGTGAAGCCAACTACGAGCAGTACTTC
.	TRBV7-2	TRBJ1-1	.	CASSLYLTGEAFF	TGTGCCAGCAGCTTATACCTTACAGGGGAAGCTTTCTTT
TRBD2	TRBV7-2	TRBJ2-3	.	CASSFYSGGDDTQYF	TGTGCCAGCAGCTTTTATTCGGGGGGTGATGATACGCAGTATTTT
.	TRBV7-4	TRBJ1-1	.	CASSSLYSRWAFF	TGTGCCAGCAGCTCCTTATACAGTCGATGGGCTTTCTTT
.	TRBV18	TRBJ2-1	.	CASSTTARSYNEQFF	TGTGCCAGCTCAACGACAGCAAGATCCTACAATGAGCAGTTCTTC
.	TRBV7-3	TRBJ2-2	.	CASSTGGIATGELFF	TGTGCCAGCAGCACTGGCGGGATTGCCACCGGGGAGCTGTTTTTT
TRBD2	TRBV6-5	TRBJ2-3	once	CASSYVAGGPSDTQYF	TGTGCCAGCAGTTATGTGGCGGGAGGGCCCTCAGATACGCAGTATTTT
TRBD1	TRBV5-1	TRBJ1-2	.	CASSLTGDNYGYTF	TGCGCCAGCAGCTTAACAGGGGATAACTATGGCTACACCTTC
TRBD1	TRBV27	TRBJ1-4	.	CASRSGTGKKGEKLFF	TGTGCCAGCCGCTCCGGGACAGGGAAGAAGGGTGAAAAACTGTTTTTT
.	TRBV6-6	TRBJ2-1	.	CASRGLSYNEQFF	TGTGCCAGCCGTGGCCTCTCCTACAATGAGCAGTTCTTC
.	TRBV10-2	TRBJ1-1	.	CASSESSGYSTEAFF	TGCGCCAGCAGTGAGTCGTCGGGTTATAGCACTGAAGCTTTCTTT
.	TRBV7-6	TRBJ1-4	once	CASSLGQSTNEKLFF	TGTGCCAGCAGCTTAGGGCAGTCAACTAATGAAAAACTGTTTTTT
.	TRBV5-4	TRBJ1-3	.	CASSLTPTPSGNTIYF	TGTGCCAGCAGTTTGACTCCGACACCCTCTGGAAACACCATATATTTT
TRBD1	TRBV7-8	TRBJ1-6	.	CASSLAMTGGNSPLHF	TGTGCCAGCAGCCTCGCAATGACAGGGGGTAATTCACCCCTCCACTTT
.	TRBV5-1	TRBJ2-7	.	CASSLGAGAGSYEQYF	TGCGCCAGCAGCTTGGGGGCGGGGGCCGGGTCCTACGAGCAGTACTTC
TRBD1	TRBV9	TRBJ1-6	.	CASRMGQDNSPLHF	TGTGCCAGCCGCATGGGACAGGATAATTCACCCCTCCACTTT
TRBD2	TRBV7-2	TRBJ2-7	.	CASSAGGLAAREQYF	TGTGCCAGCAGCGCCGGCGGACTAGCGGCGAGAGAGCAGTACTTC
TRBD2	TRBV5-1	TRBJ2-3	.	CASSSGGGLNTQYF	TGCGCCAGCAGTTCTGGCGGGGGGCTGAATACGCAGTATTTT
.	TRBV5-4	TRBJ2-5	once	CASSAGLAQETQYF	TGTGCCAGCAGCGCGGGCCTAGCGCAAGAGACCCAGTACTTC
.	TRBV7-9	TRBJ1-3	.	CASSRQTPSGNTIYF	TGTGCCAGCAGCCGACAGACACCCTCTGGAAACACCATATATTTT
.	TRBV5-6	TRBJ1-2	few	CASSLGQYHYGYTF	TGTGCCAGCAGCTTGGGGCAGTACCACTATGGCTACACCTTC
.	TRBV4-1	TRBJ1-3	.	CASSQDQSGVSLPYF	TGCGCCAGCAGCCAAGATCAGTCGGGGGTTTCGCTTCCATATTTT
TRBD1	TRBV25-1	TRBJ1-2	.	CASRNSGGGYTF	TGTGCCAGCAGAAACTCAGGGGGTGGCTACACCTTC
.	TRBV15	TRBJ2-5	.	CATSRDLWAQETQYF	TGTGCCACCAGCAGAGATCTCTGGGCCCAAGAGACCCAGTACTTC
TRBD2	TRBV7-9	TRBJ2-1	.	CASSLTSRGLAGAGEQFF	TGTGCCAGCAGCTTAACTTCCCGGGGGCTAGCGGGAGCCGGTGAGCAGTTCTTC
TRBD1	TRBV11-3	TRBJ2-2	.	CASSLSRGLLTGELFF	TGTGCCAGCAGCTTAAGCAGGGGGCTTTTAACCGGGGAGCTGTTTTTT
.	TRBV4-1	TRBJ2-5	.	CASSQVRGETQYF	TGCGCCAGCAGCCAAGTGCGAGGGGAGACCCAGTACTTC
TRBD2	TRBV7-3	TRBJ2-1	.	CASSLNSGGANEQFF	TGTGCCAGCAGCCTCAATAGCGGGGGGGCCAATGAGCAGTTCTTC
.	TRBV27	TRBJ2-7	once	CASRSSVQGQYEQYF	TGTGCCAGCAGATCGTCCGTTCAGGGTCAATACGAGCAGTACTTC
.	TRBV27	TRBJ2-2	.	CASSFGGGTGELFF	TGTGCCAGCAGTTTCGGAGGAGGGACCGGGGAGCTGTTTTTT
TRBD1	TRBV18	TRBJ1-2	once	CASSSGQGDYGYTF	TGTGCCAGCTCAAGCGGCCAGGGGGACTATGGCTACACCTTC
.	TRBV4-3	TRBJ1-2	.	CASSPSPSAAGYTF	TGCGCCAGCAGCCCCTCACCCAGTGCCGCTGGCTACACCTTC
.	TRBV7-3	TRBJ2-1	.	CASSSGIGSYNEQFF	TGTGCCAGCAGCTCAGGGATCGGGTCCTACAATGAGCAGTTCTTC
TRBD1	TRBV7-2	TRBJ1-2	.	CASSLVPGGTYGYTF	TGTGCCAGCAGCTTAGTCCCAGGGGGGACCTATGGCTACACCTTC
TRBD2	TRBV11-2	TRBJ2-1	.	CASSLLGTSGNEQFF	TGTGCCAGCAGCTTACTTGGGACTAGCGGCAATGAGCAGTTCTTC